The rows below give T cell receptor beta chains drawn from one sample of a study of blood T cells in healthy people across ages. TCRdb re-analysed the 5' RACE reads in MiXCR, keeping a single row per CDR3 protein. The sample yields roughly 2 million distinct CDR3 sequences, about 50% seen once. The sequenced sample was blood. These receptors all come from a woman between 40 and 50 years old in good health. The CDR3 runs from the conserved cysteine through the conserved F or W. A D gene is named only where the DNA matches it firmly. Clone size is shown for a subset of rows, as once, few, many or a class of expanded clone.

D,size,J,V,length,DNA,CDR3
TRBD1,.,TRBJ2-7,TRBV9,13,TGTGCCAGCAGCGTAGTGACAGGGGGCAAGCAGTACTTC,CASSVVTGGKQYF
.,few,TRBJ2-4,TRBV20-1,14,TGCAGTGCGCCCCGGGTGGGGTTCGGAAACATTCAGTACTTC,CSAPRVGFGNIQYF
TRBD2,.,TRBJ2-5,TRBV4-1,18,TGCGCCAGCAGCCAAGAGGAGATAGGGACTAGCAACCAAGAGACCCAGTACTTC,CASSQEEIGTSNQETQYF
.,.,TRBJ1-2,TRBV6-1,14,TGTGCCAGCAGTGAATTAGGCCGGAACTATGGCTACACCTTC,CASSELGRNYGYTF
TRBD2,many,TRBJ2-1,TRBV4-1,18,TGCGCCAGCAGCCAAGAGGCGACTAGCGGGGGTGAAAAAAATGAGCAGTTCTTC,CASSQEATSGGEKNEQFF
TRBD1,few,TRBJ2-1,TRBV20-1,13,TGCAGTGCTAGAAGGGACAGAGACAATGAGCAGTTCTTC,CSARRDRDNEQFF
.,.,TRBJ2-1,TRBV4-3,16,TGCGCCAGCAGCCAAGATCACCTACAGGGAAGGCCCCGATGGTTCTTC,CASSQDHLQGRPRWFF
.,few,TRBJ2-7,TRBV14,18,TGTGCCAGCAGCCAAGGGGGCGGACCTCTATTCCCCGTATACGAGCAGTACTTC,CASSQGGGPLFPVYEQYF
.,.,TRBJ2-6,TRBV28,15,TGTGCCAGCAGCTGGGTCATCTCTGGGGCCAACGTCCTGACTTTC,CASSWVISGANVLTF
.,few,TRBJ2-1,TRBV24-1,17,TGTGCCACCAGTGATTTGCACACGGGCAGCTCCTACAATGAGCAGTTCTTC,CATSDLHTGSSYNEQFF
TRBD1,many,TRBJ1-5,TRBV4-1,15,TGCGCCAGCAGCCAAGAGACAGGGGGCATTCAGCCCCAGCATTTT,CASSQETGGIQPQHF
TRBD2,.,TRBJ2-1,TRBV4-3,17,TGCGCCAGCAGCCAAAAGGACCCACTAGCGGGGGGTGGTGAGCAGTTCTTC,CASSQKDPLAGGGEQFF
.,.,TRBJ2-7,TRBV4-3,15,TGCGCCAGCAAGGTTTGGCAGGGCGATAACTACGAGCAGTACTTC,CASKVWQGDNYEQYF
.,.,TRBJ1-4,TRBV7-9,14,TGTGCCAGCAGCATAAGGGGGGGAGATGAAAAACTGTTTTTT,CASSIRGGDEKLFF
TRBD1,few,TRBJ2-3,TRBV20-1,15,TGCAGTGCTACTTCAGGGACAGGCTACACAGATACGCAGTATTTT,CSATSGTGYTDTQYF
TRBD2,.,TRBJ2-3,TRBV12-3/TRBV12-4,12,TGTGCCAGCAGATTGAGCGGGGGGGCGCAGTATTTT,CASRLSGGAQYF
TRBD2,few,TRBJ2-7,TRBV6-2/TRBV6-3,20,TGTGCCAGCAGTAGTCACGGGACTAGCGGGGGGACCTCCTCTAAGGACGAGCAGTACTTC,CASSSHGTSGGTSSKDEQYF
.,.,TRBJ2-7,TRBV6-2/TRBV6-3,13,TGTGCCAGCAATCAAGGGATCGCCAATGAGCAGTACTTC,CASNQGIANEQYF
TRBD2,.,TRBJ2-7,TRBV20-1,12,TGCAGTGCTAAACTAGCGCAAAACGAGCAGTACTTC,CSAKLAQNEQYF
TRBD1,.,TRBJ1-2,TRBV2,14,TGTGCCTCTTCGACATCGACAGGGCTCTATGGCTACACCTTC,CASSTSTGLYGYTF
.,.,TRBJ1-6,TRBV4-2,19,TGTGCCAGCAGCCAAGATTGGGCGGCCTCCAGCTCCTATAATTCACCCCTCCACTTT,CASSQDWAASSSYNSPLHF
TRBD1,few,TRBJ2-5,TRBV20-1,13,TGCAGTGCCACACTAGGGGGCTTAGAGACCCAGTACTTC,CSATLGGLETQYF
TRBD2,.,TRBJ2-3,TRBV7-3,15,TGTGCCAGCAGTTCCCGGACTAGAGGATTGGATACGCAGTATTTT,CASSSRTRGLDTQYF
TRBD2,.,TRBJ2-1,TRBV27,14,TGTGCCAGCAGTTTATCGGGACTAGTGGTTGAGCAGTTCTTC,CASSLSGLVVEQFF
.,.,TRBJ1-1,TRBV11-2,12,TGTGCCAGCAGCTGGACGACAGCTGAAGCTTTCTTT,CASSWTTAEAFF
TRBD1,.,TRBJ2-5,TRBV6-5,16,TGTGCCAGCAGTATACGAGGACAGGGGAACCGAGAGACCCAGTACTTC,CASSIRGQGNRETQYF
TRBD1,once,TRBJ2-7,TRBV4-3,17,TGCGCCAGCAGCCATGAATCCGGACAGGGGGCCTACAATGAGCAGTACTTC,CASSHESGQGAYNEQYF
.,few,TRBJ2-3,TRBV3-1,13,TGTGCCAGCAGCCAAGTTTCCCCGGGCACGCAGTATTTT,CASSQVSPGTQYF
.,few,TRBJ2-7,TRBV9,15,TGTGCCAGCAGCGTAGTATTCCGGGAACCCTACGAGCAGTACTTC,CASSVVFREPYEQYF